This TCR beta chain emerged from a study of T cells in Graves' hyperthyroidism and ophthalmopathy (dated by TCRdb to 2018 to 2020). Regarding the research as a whole: Peripheral blood samples were taken at the time of initial diagnosis, prior to any treatment. Prospective prediction of ophthalmopathy was tested in an independent validation cohort consisting of 18 to 20 hyperthyroidism patients and 17 patients who later progressed to ophthalmopathy. In addition, the study compared T-cell repertoires in thyroid tissue and in blood from roughly 6 Graves' hyperthyroidism patients. A discovery cohort of about a hundred patients, roughly 40 with Graves' ophthalmopathy and 55 to 65 with stable Graves' hyperthyroidism, was used to find distinguishing TCR V-J signatures. The roughly 100 discovery patients were randomly split 7:3 into training and test sets. TCR Vbeta CDR3 sequencing of roughly 140 peripheral blood samples (over 40 ophthalmopathy, roughly 72 hyperthyroidism and approximately 17 progressor patients) is reported in the paper. Once sampling was done, hyperthyroidism patients were given methimazole at a starting dose of 30 mg daily, whereas ophthalmopathy patients were given high-dose intravenous methylprednisolone.

General findings and caveats noted by the study authors: Sample size was not statistically predetermined, and investigators were not blinded to group allocation. Most expanded thyroid clonotypes (frequency above 0.001) were also found in blood, which suggests that blood repertoires may mirror thyroid immune responses. A model built on a 13 V-J signature distinguished ophthalmopathy from stable hyperthyroidism, reaching roughly 88% sensitivity and about 81% specificity in cross-validation and 80%/75% in testing. In validation, the model predicted progression to ophthalmopathy with 55% to 71% sensitivity and 72% to 85% specificity, a median of roughly seven months before onset.

TCR beta CDR3 regions were amplified from RNA transcripts. The first round of RT-PCR for the TCR CDR3 was performed with the HTBI primer set and the Qiagen OneStep RT-PCR kit. A second multiplex PCR round built the libraries, followed by size selection and purification. Paired-end sequencing of the libraries was performed with 100 bp reads on an Illumina HiSeq2000. On the authors' methods: SOAPnuke was used to process the raw data, with reads discarded if the reads contained adapters or uncalled bases, had a mean Phred below 15, or lacked an exact constant-primer or identifier match. High-quality paired reads were merged using COPE v1.2.5, and each unique nucleotide sequence was defined as a clonotype. Clonotypes were aligned to IMGT TRBV, TRBD and TRBJ reference segments using MiTCR v1.1. The analysis included only V-J combinations with a frequency above 0.0001, which together covered about 99% of the repertoires. The TCS score was defined as the ratio of F50 (clonal expansion) to E x V (chaos), calculated using BLOSUM62-based TCRdist between CDR3 peptides within each V-J. Welch's t-statistics and random forest reduced 500 to 550 V-J features to roughly 13, which were used in a naive Bayes classifier (R e1071). The similarity between thyroid and blood repertoires was quantified using the Morisita-Horn index. TCRdb reprocessed the public reads (quality trimming at Q25 with fastp, clone calling with MiXCR) and kept in-frame beta chains. All rows with the same CDR3 protein become a single entry with the most common DNA and genes. What appears here as the V and J calls and clone size reflects TCRdb's work, not the paper's. In this sample the table shows over 700,000 distinct CDR3 sequences, about 38% of which occur a single time. The ten top clones hold around 9.3% of the sample.

CDR1 is given as SGHTA and CDR2 as FQGNSA, both from the germline V gene. Inclusive of the bounding cysteine and phenylalanine, the CDR3 is 16 residues long. The entry retains the CDR3 DNA only, 48 bases that are in frame from base 1. This clonotype has only a few counts. What antigen it recognizes has not been identified. One junction end does not reproduce the germline sequence, and a read error may be involved. Graves' hyperthyroidism was defined as stable when no progression to ophthalmopathy occurred over 18 months of follow-up. The hyperthyroidism patients were between 18 and 65 years old and newly diagnosed, with a disease duration of less than 2 months. Patients with uncontrolled infections, other autoimmune diseases, pregnancy or lactation were excluded. Diagnoses were established on the basis of clinical symptoms, serum thyroxine and TRAb, thyroid ultrasound, and orbital computed tomography. Ficoll-Paque density gradient centrifugation was used to isolate PBMCs from 9.5 to 10 ml of fresh peripheral blood. Trizol reagent was used to extract total RNA, and RNA quality was then checked on an Agilent 2100 Bioanalyzer.

The TCR sequence derives from a man in his late teens or twenties with Graves' hyperthyroidism. The chain is encoded by TRBV7-2 joined to TRBJ2-7, with TRBD1 tentatively as D gene (6 bases match). The sequenced sample consisted of blood. The DNA sequence reads TGCGCCAGCAGCCCTCAAAGGACAGCCACCTCCTACGAGCAGTACTTC. Translated, this gives CASSPQRTATSYEQYF.